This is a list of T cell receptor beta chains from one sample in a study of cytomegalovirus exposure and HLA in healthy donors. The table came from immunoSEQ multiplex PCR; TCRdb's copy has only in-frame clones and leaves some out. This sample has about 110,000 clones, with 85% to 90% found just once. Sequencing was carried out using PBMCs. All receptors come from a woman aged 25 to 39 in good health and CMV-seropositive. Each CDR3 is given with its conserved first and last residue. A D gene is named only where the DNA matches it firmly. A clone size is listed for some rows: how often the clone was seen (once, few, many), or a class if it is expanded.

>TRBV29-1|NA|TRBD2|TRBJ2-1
TGCAGCGTTGAAACGGGGGGGATTTTCTTC
CSVETGGIFF
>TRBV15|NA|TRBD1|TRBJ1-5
TGTGCCACCAGCAGCCCTAACAGGGGTAGCAATCAGCCCCAGCATTTT
CATSSPNRGSNQPQHF
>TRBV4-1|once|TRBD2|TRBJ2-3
TGCGCCAGCAGCCAAGGGGGAGGGAGGGCAGATACGCAGTATTTT
CASSQGGGRADTQYF
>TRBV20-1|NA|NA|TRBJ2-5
TGCAGTGCTCCCAACCAAGCCCCCCAGTACTTC
CSAPNQAPQYF
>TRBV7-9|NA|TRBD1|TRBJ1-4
TGTGCCAGCAGCTTAGGGACAGGGGGGTTTGAAAAACTGTTTTTT
CASSLGTGGFEKLFF
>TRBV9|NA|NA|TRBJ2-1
TGTGCCAGCAGCGTAGAGGGCGGGCCCCCTATGGATGAGCAGTTCTTC
CASSVEGGPPMDEQFF
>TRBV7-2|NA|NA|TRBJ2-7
TGTGCCAGCAGCTTGGTAGCGGATAACTACGAGCAGTACTTC
CASSLVADNYEQYF
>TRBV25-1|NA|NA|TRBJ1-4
TGTGCCAGCAGGGCCCCAGGGATTGAAAAACTGTTTTTT
CASRAPGIEKLFF
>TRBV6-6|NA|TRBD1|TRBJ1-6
TGTGCCAGCAGTTATCGTGGACAGGGGAATTCACCCCTCCACTTT
CASSYRGQGNSPLHF
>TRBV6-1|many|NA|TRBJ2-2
TGTGCCAGCAGTGACCGGGACACCCCGAACACCGGGGAGCTGTTTTTT
CASSDRDTPNTGELFF
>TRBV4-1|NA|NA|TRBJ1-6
TGCGCCAGCAGCCAAGTTGATATATTAGGGGGAATTCTCAATTCACCCCTCCACTTT
CASSQVDILGGILNSPLHF
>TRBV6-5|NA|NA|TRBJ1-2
TGTGCCAGCGGAAGGGACATCGGGACCTATGGCTACACCTTC
CASGRDIGTYGYTF
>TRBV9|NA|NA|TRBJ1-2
TGTGCCAGCAGCGTAGACGGGGGGGACTATGGCTACACCTTC
CASSVDGGDYGYTF
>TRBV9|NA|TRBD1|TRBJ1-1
TGTGCCAGCACCCCATCCTCCTGGACAGGGAACACTGAAGCTTTCTTT
CASTPSSWTGNTEAFF
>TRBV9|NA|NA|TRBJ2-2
TGTGCCAGCAGCGTAGCACCTAGAGGGGGCACCGGGGAGCTGTTTTTT
CASSVAPRGGTGELFF
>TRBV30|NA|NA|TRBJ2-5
TGTGCCTGGAGTCGGAGGGCGGCAGAGACCCAGTACTTC
CAWSRRAAETQYF
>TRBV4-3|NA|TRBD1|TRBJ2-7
TGCGCCAGCAGCCTCATCCAGGGGGTAGGATACGAGCAGTACTTC
CASSLIQGVGYEQYF
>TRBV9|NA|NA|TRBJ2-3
TGTGCCAGCAGCGTAGGGACGGGACACGGCACAGATACGCAGTATTTT
CASSVGTGHGTDTQYF
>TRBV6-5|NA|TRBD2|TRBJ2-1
TGTGCCAGCAGTTACGTCTCGGGAGGGTACAATGAGCAGTTCTTC
CASSYVSGGYNEQFF
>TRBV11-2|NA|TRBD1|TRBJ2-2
TGTGCCAGCAGCCGAAGGGGACAGGTGAACACCGGGGAGCTGTTTTTT
CASSRRGQVNTGELFF
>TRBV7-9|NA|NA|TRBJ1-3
TGTGCCAGCAGCTTAAGCATCTCTGGAAACACCATATATTTT
CASSLSISGNTIYF
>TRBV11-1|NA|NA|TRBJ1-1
TGTGCCAGCTGTTGGACACCGAACACTGAAGCTTTCTTT
CASCWTPNTEAFF
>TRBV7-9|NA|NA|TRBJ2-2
TGTGCCAGCAGCCCAGCGCGGTACACCGGGGAGCTGTTTTTT
CASSPARYTGELFF
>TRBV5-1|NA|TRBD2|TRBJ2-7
TGCGCCAGCAGCTATTTGACTAGCGGGAGTGACTACGAGCAGTACTTC
CASSYLTSGSDYEQYF
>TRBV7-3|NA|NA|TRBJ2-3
TGTGCCAGCAGCCTCGCGGGTCAAGATACGCAGTATTTT
CASSLAGQDTQYF